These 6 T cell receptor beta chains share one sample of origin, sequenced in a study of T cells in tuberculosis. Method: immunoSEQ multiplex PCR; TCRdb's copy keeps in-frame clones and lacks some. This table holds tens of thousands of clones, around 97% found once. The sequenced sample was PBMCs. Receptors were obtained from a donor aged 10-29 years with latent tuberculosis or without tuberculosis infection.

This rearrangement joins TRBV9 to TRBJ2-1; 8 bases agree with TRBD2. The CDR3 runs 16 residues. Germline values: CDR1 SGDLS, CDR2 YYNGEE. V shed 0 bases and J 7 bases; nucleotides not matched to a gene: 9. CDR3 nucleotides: TGTGCCAGCAGCGTAGATCCGGGAGGGCCTAGGAATGAGCAGTTCTTC. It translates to CASSVDPGGPRNEQFF.

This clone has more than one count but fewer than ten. CDR3 nucleotides: TGTGCCAGCAGCCAAGTGTCCCATGGGACAGGGAAACAAAACTATGGCTACACCTTC. Protein sequence: CASSQVSHGTGKQNYGYTF. The chain employs TRBV14 and TRBJ1-2; 9 positions agree with TRBD1. Germline V gene data show CDR1 as SGHDN and CDR2 as FVKESK. The CDR3 totals 19 residues. Trimming at V came to 1 base and at J to 2 bases, leaving 14 bases not matched to a gene.

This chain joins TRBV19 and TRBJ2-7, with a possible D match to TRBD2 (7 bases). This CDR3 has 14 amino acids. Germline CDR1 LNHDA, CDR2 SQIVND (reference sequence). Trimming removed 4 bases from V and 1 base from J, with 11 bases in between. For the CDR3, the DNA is TGTGCCAGTAGTACGGGGGGCCGATCCTACGAGCAGTACTTC. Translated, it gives CASSTGGRSYEQYF.

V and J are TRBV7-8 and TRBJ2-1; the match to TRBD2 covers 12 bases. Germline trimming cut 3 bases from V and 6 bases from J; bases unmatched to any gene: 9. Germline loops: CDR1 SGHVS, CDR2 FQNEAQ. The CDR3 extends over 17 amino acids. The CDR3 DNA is TGTGCCAGCAGCTTCCCTGAACTAGCGGGAGGTACCAATGAGCAGTTCTTC. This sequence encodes CASSFPELAGGTNEQFF.

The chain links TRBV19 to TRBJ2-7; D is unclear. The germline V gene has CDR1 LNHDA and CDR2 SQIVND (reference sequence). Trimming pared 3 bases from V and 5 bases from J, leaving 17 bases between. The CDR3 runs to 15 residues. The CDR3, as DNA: TGTGCCAGTAGTATTAAGATTAGCCGGATAAACGAGCAGTACTTC. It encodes CASSIKISRINEQYF.

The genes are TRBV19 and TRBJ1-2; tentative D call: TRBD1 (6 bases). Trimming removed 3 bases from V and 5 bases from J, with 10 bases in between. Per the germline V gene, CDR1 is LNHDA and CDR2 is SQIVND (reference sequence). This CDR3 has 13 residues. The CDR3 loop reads CASSINRDYGYTF. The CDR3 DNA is TGTGCCAGTAGTATTAACAGGGATTATGGCTACACCTTC.